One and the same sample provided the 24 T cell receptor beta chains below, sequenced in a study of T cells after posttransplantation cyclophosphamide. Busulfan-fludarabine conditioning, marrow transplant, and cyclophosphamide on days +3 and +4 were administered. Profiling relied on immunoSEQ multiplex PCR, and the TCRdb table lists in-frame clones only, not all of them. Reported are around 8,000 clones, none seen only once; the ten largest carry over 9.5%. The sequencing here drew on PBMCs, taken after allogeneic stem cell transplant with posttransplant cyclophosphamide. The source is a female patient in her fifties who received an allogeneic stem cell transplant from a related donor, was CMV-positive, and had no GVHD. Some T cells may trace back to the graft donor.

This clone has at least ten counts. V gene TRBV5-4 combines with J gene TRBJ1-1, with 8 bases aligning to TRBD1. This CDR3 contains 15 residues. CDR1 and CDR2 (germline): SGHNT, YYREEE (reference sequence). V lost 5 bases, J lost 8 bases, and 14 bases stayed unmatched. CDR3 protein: CASRKQGAFPSEAFF. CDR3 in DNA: TGTGCCAGCAGGAAGCAGGGGGCCTTCCCGTCGGAAGCTTTCTTT.

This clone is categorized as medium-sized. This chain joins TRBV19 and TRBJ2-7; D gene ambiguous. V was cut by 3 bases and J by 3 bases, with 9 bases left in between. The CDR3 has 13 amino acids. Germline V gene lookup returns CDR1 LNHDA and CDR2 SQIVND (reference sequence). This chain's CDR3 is CASSISWFYEQYF. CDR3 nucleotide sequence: TGTGCCAGTAGTATTAGTTGGTTCTACGAGCAGTACTTC. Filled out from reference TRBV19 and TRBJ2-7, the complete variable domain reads DGGITQSPKYLFRKEGQNVTLSCEQNLNHDAMYWYRQDPGQGLRLIYYSQIVNDFQKGDIAEGYSVSREKKESFPLTVTSAQKNPTAFYLCASSISWFYEQYFGPGTRLTVT.

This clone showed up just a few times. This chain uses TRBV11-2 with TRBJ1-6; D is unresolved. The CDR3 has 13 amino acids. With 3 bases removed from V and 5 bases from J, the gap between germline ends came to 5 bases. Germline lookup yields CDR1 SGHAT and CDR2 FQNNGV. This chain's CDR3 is CASSFQDNSPLHF. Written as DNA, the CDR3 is TGTGCCAGCAGCTTCCAGGATAATTCACCCCTCCACTTT.

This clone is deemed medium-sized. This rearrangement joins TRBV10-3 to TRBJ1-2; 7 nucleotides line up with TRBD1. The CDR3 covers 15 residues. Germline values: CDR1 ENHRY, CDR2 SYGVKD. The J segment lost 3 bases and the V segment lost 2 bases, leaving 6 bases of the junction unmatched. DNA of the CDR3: TGTGCCATCAGTGAGATATCCACAGGGGACTATGGCTACACCTTC. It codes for CAISEISTGDYGYTF.

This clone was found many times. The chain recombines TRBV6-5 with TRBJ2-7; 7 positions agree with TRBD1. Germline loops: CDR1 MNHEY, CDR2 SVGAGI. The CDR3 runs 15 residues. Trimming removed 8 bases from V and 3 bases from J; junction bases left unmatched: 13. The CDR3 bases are TGTGCCAGCCAGGAAGGGGGCTCTCCAAACTACGAGCAGTACTTC. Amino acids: CASQEGGSPNYEQYF.

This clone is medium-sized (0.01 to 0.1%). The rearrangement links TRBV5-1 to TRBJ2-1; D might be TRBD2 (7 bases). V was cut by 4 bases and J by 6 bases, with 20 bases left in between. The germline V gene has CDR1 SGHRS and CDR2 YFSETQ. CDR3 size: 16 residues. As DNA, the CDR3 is TGCGCCAGCAGCCCCGGCGGGGGCATGTCGCTCAATGAGCAGTTCTTC. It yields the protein CASSPGGGMSLNEQFF.

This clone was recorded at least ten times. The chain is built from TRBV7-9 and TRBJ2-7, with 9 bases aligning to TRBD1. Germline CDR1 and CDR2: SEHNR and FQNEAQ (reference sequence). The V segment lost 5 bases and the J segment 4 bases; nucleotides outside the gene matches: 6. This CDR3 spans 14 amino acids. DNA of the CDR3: TGTGCCAGCAGCCAACAGGGGGCTCAATACGAGCAGTACTTC. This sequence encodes CASSQQGAQYEQYF.

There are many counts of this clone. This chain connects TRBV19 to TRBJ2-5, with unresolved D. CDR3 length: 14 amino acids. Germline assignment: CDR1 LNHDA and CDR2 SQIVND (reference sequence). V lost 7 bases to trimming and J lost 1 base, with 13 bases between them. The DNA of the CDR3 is TGTGCCAGTAAGGGTCTAACAGCCCAAGAGACCCAGTACTTC. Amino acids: CASKGLTAQETQYF.

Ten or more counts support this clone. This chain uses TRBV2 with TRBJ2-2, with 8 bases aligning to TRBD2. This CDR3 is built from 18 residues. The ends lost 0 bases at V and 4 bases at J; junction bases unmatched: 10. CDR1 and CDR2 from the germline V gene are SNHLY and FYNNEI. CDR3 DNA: TGTGCCAGCAGTGAAGCGCTTCGGGAACTAGCGGCCACCGGGGAGCTGTTTTTT. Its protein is CASSEALRELAATGELFF.

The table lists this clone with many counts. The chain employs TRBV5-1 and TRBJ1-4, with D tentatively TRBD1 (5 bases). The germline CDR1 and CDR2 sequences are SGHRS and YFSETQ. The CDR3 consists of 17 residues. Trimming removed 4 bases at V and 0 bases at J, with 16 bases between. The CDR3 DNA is TGCGCCAGCAGCCAAGGCAGGGCGAGAACAACTAATGAAAAACTGTTTTTT. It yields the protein CASSQGRARTTNEKLFF.

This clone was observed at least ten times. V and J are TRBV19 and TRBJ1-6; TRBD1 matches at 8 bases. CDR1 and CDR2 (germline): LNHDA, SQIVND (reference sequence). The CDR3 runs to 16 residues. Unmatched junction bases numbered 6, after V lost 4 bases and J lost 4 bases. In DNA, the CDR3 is TGTGCCAGTAGTACCTCAGACAGGGGATATAATTCACCCCTCCACTTT. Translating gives CASSTSDRGYNSPLHF.

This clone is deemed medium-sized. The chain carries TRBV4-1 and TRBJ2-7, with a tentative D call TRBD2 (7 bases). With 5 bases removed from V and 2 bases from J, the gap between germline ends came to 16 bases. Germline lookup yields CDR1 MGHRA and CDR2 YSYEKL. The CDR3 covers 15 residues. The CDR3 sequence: CASSGYPGGPYEQYF. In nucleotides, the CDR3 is TGCGCCAGCAGCGGGTATCCCGGGGGGCCCTACGAGCAGTACTTC.

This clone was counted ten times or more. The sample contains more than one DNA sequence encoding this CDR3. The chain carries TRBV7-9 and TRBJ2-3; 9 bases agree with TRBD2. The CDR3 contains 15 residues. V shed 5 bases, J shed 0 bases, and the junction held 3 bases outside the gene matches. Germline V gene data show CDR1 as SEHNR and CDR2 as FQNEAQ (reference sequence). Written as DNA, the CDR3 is TGTGCCAGCAGCCCTAGCGGGATTAGCACAGATACGCAGTATTTT. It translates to CASSPSGISTDTQYF.

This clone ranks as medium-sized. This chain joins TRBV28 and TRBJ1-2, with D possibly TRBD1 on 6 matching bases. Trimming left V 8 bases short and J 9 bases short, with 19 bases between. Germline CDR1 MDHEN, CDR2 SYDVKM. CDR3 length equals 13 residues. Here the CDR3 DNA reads TGTGCCAGCGCAAGACAGGCCTCGAGTCGCTACACCTTC. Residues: CASARQASSRYTF.

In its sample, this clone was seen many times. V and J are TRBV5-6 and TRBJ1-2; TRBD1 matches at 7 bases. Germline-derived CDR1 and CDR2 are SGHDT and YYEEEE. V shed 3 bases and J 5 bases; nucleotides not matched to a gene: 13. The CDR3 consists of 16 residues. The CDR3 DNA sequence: TGTGCCAGCAGCTGGTTAATGCAAGGGGGCAGATATGGCTACACCTTC. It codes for CASSWLMQGGRYGYTF.

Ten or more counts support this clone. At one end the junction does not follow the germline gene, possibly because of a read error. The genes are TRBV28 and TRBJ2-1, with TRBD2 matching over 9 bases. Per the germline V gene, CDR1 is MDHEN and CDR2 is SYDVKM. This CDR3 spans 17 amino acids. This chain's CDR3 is CQPHTQSGRCPYNEQFF. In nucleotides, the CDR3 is TGCCAACCCCACACTCAAAGCGGGAGGTGCCCCTACAATGAGCAGTTCTTC.

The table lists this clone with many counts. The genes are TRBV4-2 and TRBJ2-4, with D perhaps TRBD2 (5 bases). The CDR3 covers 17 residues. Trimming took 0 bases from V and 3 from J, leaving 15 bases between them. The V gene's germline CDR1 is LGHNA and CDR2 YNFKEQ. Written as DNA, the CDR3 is TGTGCCAGCAGCCAAGATCGAACGGGGAGCGGCAAAAACATTCAGTACTTC. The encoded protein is CASSQDRTGSGKNIQYF.

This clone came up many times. The CDR3 region is CASSATGASNQPQHF. The CDR3 nucleotides read TGTGCCAGCAGCGCCACAGGCGCGTCTAATCAGCCCCAGCATTTT. The chain couples TRBV9 to TRBJ1-5; possibly TRBD1 for D (5 bases). The germline V gene has CDR1 SGDLS and CDR2 YYNGEE. Trimming left V 3 bases short and J 4 bases short, with 14 bases between. The CDR3 runs 15 residues.

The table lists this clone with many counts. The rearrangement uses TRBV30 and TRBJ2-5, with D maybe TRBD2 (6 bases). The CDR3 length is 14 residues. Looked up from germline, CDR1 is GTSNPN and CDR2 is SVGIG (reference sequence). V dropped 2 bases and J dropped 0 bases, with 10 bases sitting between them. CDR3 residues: CAWSRTMYQETQYF. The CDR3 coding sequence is TGTGCCTGGAGTAGGACTATGTACCAAGAGACCCAGTACTTC.

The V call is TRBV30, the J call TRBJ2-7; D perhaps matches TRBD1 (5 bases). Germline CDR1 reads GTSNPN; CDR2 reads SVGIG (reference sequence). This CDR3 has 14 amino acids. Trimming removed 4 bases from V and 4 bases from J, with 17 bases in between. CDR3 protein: CAWISGPLWYEQYF. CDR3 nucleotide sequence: TGTGCCTGGATTTCAGGGCCTTTGTGGTACGAGCAGTACTTC.

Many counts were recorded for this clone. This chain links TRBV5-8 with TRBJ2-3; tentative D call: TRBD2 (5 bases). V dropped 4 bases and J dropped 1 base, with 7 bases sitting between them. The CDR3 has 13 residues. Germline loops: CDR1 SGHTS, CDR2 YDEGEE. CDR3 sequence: CASSRTRTDTQYF. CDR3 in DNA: TGTGCCAGCAGCCGGACTCGCACAGATACGCAGTATTTT.

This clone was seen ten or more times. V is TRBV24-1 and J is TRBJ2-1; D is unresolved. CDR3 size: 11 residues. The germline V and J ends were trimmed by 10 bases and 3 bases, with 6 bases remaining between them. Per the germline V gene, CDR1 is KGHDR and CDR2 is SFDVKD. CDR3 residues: CATSFYNEQFF. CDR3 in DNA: TGTGCCACGTCCTTCTACAATGAGCAGTTCTTC.

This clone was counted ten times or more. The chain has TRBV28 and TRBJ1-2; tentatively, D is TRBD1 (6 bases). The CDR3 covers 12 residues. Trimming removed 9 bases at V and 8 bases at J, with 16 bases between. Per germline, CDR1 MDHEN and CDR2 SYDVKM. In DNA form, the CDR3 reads TGTGCCAGTAACAGGGATGCGATCGGCTACACCTTC. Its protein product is CASNRDAIGYTF.

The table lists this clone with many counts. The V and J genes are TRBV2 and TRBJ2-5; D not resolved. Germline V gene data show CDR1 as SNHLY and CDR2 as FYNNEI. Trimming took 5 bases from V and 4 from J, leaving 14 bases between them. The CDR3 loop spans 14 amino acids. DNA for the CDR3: TGTGCCAGCAGTCGAACCTTAGCAGTAGAGACCCAGTACTTC. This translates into CASSRTLAVETQYF.